The 28 T cell receptor beta chains reported below all come from one sample, sequenced in a study of PD-1 blockade in classical Hodgkin lymphoma. Profiled with immunoSEQ multiplex PCR; TCRdb holds only in-frame clones, not every one. The data show 40,000 to 65,000 clones, 81% seen once. Relapse after autologous stem cell transplantation occurred in every patient, and brentuximab vedotin exposure varied. Sequenced here: peripheral blood mononuclear cells (PBMCs), sampled at baseline. Receptor source: a human donor with classical Hodgkin lymphoma.

The chain combines TRBV18 with TRBJ2-7, with 10 positions matching TRBD1. The V and J ends lost 0 bases and 3 bases, in that order; junction bases with no gene match: 8. The CDR3 spans 17 residues. Germline lookup yields CDR1 KGHSH and CDR2 LQKENI. The chain's CDR3 is CASSPPHPGTGVYEQYF. The CDR3 bases are TGTGCCAGCTCACCACCACATCCCGGGACAGGGGTCTACGAGCAGTACTTC.

V and J are TRBV6-5 and TRBJ1-1, with D uncertain. The germline V gene has CDR1 MNHEY and CDR2 SVGAGI. V was clipped by 2 bases and J by 1 base, with 2 bases between them. This CDR3 is built from 12 residues. CDR3 sequence reads: CASSYRNTEAFF. CDR3 bases: TGTGCCAGCAGTTACAGGAACACTGAAGCTTTCTTT.

J is TRBJ2-7 and V is TRBV5-5; TRBD2 matches at 8 bases. Germline CDR1 SGHKS, CDR2 YYEKEE (reference sequence). V trimming: 3 bases; J trimming: 7 bases; junction bases outside the gene matches: 12. CDR3 length: 15 amino acids. The CDR3 reads CASSWELAVLGEQYF. For the CDR3, the DNA is TGTGCCAGCAGCTGGGAACTAGCGGTTCTGGGGGAGCAGTACTTC.

The chain joins TRBV2 to TRBJ1-3; 8 bases agree with TRBD1. The junction had 2 bases not matched to a gene; V was cut back by 8 bases and J by 5 bases. CDR1 is SNHLY, CDR2 FYNNEI, per germline. This CDR3 has 12 amino acids. The CDR3 bases are TGTGCCAGCGGGACAGGCCGAAACACCATATATTTT. Translating gives CASGTGRNTIYF.

This chain uses TRBV10-3 with TRBJ1-2; D is unresolved. The CDR3 covers 17 residues. Trimming took off 2 bases at V and 6 bases at J, with 22 bases between the two ends. The germline V gene has CDR1 ENHRY and CDR2 SYGVKD. The CDR3 coding sequence is TGTGCCATCAGTGAGACTCCCCCCGGCCACACGCCCCATGGCTACACCTTC. This translates into CAISETPPGHTPHGYTF.

This clone was counted between two and nine times. The chain links TRBV6-1 to TRBJ2-6; D unresolved. CDR3 length: 15 residues. V dropped 6 bases and J dropped 0 bases, with 9 bases sitting between them. Germline loops: CDR1 MNHNS, CDR2 SASEGT. Here the CDR3 reads CASRKQDSGANVLTF. The CDR3 nucleotides are TGTGCCAGCAGGAAGCAAGACTCTGGGGCCAACGTCCTGACTTTC.

V is TRBV11-2 and J is TRBJ2-2; a possible D gene is TRBD2 (6 bases). Germline V lookup: CDR1 SGHAT, CDR2 FQNNGV. The CDR3 is 14 amino acids. V lost 2 bases, J lost 7 bases, and 11 bases lay in between. The CDR3 reads CASSLMFGGGELFF. Written as DNA, the CDR3 is TGTGCCAGCAGCTTAATGTTCGGGGGCGGGGAGCTGTTTTTT.

The chain couples TRBV29-1 to TRBJ1-2; 10 nucleotides match TRBD1. V dropped 3 bases and J dropped 4; count of bases not matched to a gene: 5. Germline CDR1 reads SQVTM; CDR2 reads ANQGSEA. The CDR3 has 14 residues. CDR3 sequence reads: CSVDVGQGVYGYTF. CDR3 sequence (DNA): TGCAGCGTTGATGTTGGACAGGGGGTCTATGGCTACACCTTC.

This clone has a single count. The chain recombines TRBV2 with TRBJ1-1, with unresolved D. This CDR3 has 16 amino acids. The V end was cut by 5 bases, the J end by 0 bases, with 16 bases between. Germline CDR1 and CDR2: SNHLY and FYNNEI. The DNA of the CDR3 is TGTGCCAGCAGTTGGGGAACCGGTTCCATGAACACTGAAGCTTTCTTT. This sequence encodes CASSWGTGSMNTEAFF.

The gene calls are TRBV10-2 and TRBJ2-1; D gene ambiguous. The CDR3 sequence is 14 residues long. Between the trimmed V and J ends, which lost 8 bases and 0 bases, there was a span of 11 bases. CDR1 is WSHSY, CDR2 SAAADI, per germline. CDR3 bases: TGCGCCAGCCTGAATATTTTCTCCTACAATGAGCAGTTCTTC. This encodes CASLNIFSYNEQFF.

The chain couples TRBV6-5 to TRBJ1-1; no firm D call. The germline gives CDR1 MNHEY, CDR2 SVGAGI. CDR3 length equals 13 residues. The ends were cut back, 7 bases at V and 0 bases at J, with 9 bases in the middle. Written as DNA, the CDR3 is TGTGCCAGCACCCCCCGGATGAACACTGAAGCTTTCTTT. Translation: CASTPRMNTEAFF.

This rearrangement joins TRBV19 to TRBJ2-1, with 7 bases lining up with TRBD1. CDR1 LNHDA and CDR2 SQIVND come from the germline V gene (reference sequence). The CDR3 length is 14 residues. V gave up 7 bases and J gave up 4 bases; unmatched junction bases: 7. The DNA of the CDR3 is TGTGCCAGTAACGGGCGACAGGGATACAATGAGCAGTTCTTC. Translation gives CASNGRQGYNEQFF.

The rearrangement links TRBV7-9 to TRBJ2-3, with D possibly matching TRBD1 (6 bases). Germline V gene sequence: CDR1 SEHNR, CDR2 FQNEAQ (reference sequence). The CDR3 totals 13 residues. V was shortened by 8 bases and J by 4 bases, with 13 bases between the two germline ends. The CDR3 DNA sequence: TGTGCCAGCCTACAGGGTTGGTCAGATACGCAGTATTTT. It is translated as CASLQGWSDTQYF.

The chain recombines TRBV7-2 with TRBJ2-3; no definite D call. The germline gives CDR1 SGHTA, CDR2 FQGNSA. The V end lost 7 bases, the J end lost 1 base, and 9 bases lay between the germline ends. The CDR3 has 13 residues. DNA of the CDR3: TGTGCCAGCACCATCCCAGGCACAGATACGCAGTATTTT. Protein: CASTIPGTDTQYF.

The chain has TRBV9 and TRBJ1-6, with 7 bases that match TRBD1. The CDR3 runs to 15 residues. With V trimmed by 4 bases and J by 9 bases, 10 bases remained unmatched. CDR1 is SGDLS, CDR2 YYNGEE, per germline. CDR3 sequence reads: CASSLSTGDGSPLHF. DNA of the CDR3: TGTGCCAGCAGCCTTAGCACAGGGGATGGTTCACCCCTCCACTTT. Drawing the rest from reference TRBV9 and TRBJ1-6, the complete variable domain is DSGVTQTPKHLITATGQRVTLRCSPRSGDLSVYWYQQSLDQGLQFLIQYYNGEERAKGNILERFSAQQFPDLHSELNLSSLELGDSALYFCASSLSTGDGSPLHFGNGTRLTVT.

V gene TRBV4-2 combines with J gene TRBJ2-7, with TRBD1 as a possible D gene (5 bases). The CDR3 runs to 12 residues. Germline-derived CDR1 and CDR2 are LGHNA and YNFKEQ. V lost 4 bases to trimming and J lost 6 bases, with 10 bases between them. The CDR3 DNA is TGTGCCAGCAGCCGGCAGGGTGGCGAGCAGTACTTC. Translation: CASSRQGGEQYF.

Only one count was recorded for this clone. The V and J genes are TRBV16 and TRBJ1-2, with D tentatively TRBD1 (5 bases). Germline V gene sequence: CDR1 KGHSY, CDR2 FQNENV. This CDR3 comprises 12 residues. Between the trimmed V and J ends, which lost 0 bases and 7 bases, there was a span of 6 bases. In nucleotides, the CDR3 is TGTGCCAGCAGCCAATCCGGGGGTGGCTACACCTTC. Translation gives CASSQSGGGYTF.

The chain has TRBV6-6 and TRBJ1-2; 9 bases are shared with TRBD1. From germline, CDR1 is MNHNY and CDR2 SVGAGI (reference sequence). V was pared by 4 bases and J by 4 bases, with 10 bases of the junction left unmatched. The CDR3 has 16 amino acids. DNA for the CDR3: TGTGCCAGCAGTTCACTGCCGGGACAGGGTTCCTATGGCTACACCTTC. As protein: CASSSLPGQGSYGYTF.

CDR3 sequence (DNA): TGTGCCAGCAGCTTAGTCAGGGTGGACGAAAAACTGTTTTTT. Its protein product is CASSLVRVDEKLFF. The J gene is TRBJ1-4, the V gene TRBV7-2; the D gene is possibly TRBD1 (5 bases). Between the trimmed V and J ends, which lost 1 base and 8 bases, there was a span of 11 bases. Germline CDR1 and CDR2: SGHTA and FQGNSA. The CDR3 contains 14 residues.

The rearrangement joins TRBV27 to TRBJ2-3, with D unresolved. V lost 3 bases to trimming and J lost 2 bases, with 15 bases between them. The length of the CDR3 is 16 residues. Germline assignment: CDR1 MNHEY and CDR2 SMNVEV (reference sequence). CDR3: CASSFWRGRFTDTQYF. The CDR3 nucleotides are TGTGCCAGCAGTTTTTGGCGCGGACGCTTCACAGATACGCAGTATTTT.

This chain uses TRBV11-3 with TRBJ2-7; D not certain. This CDR3 is built from 16 residues. V dropped 5 bases and J dropped 3 bases, with 20 bases sitting between them. Germline V CDR1 and CDR2: SGHNT, YENEEA. The CDR3 loop reads CASSPGYFTFHYEQYF. The CDR3 DNA reads TGTGCCAGCAGCCCCGGGTACTTCACCTTCCACTACGAGCAGTACTTC.

The chain carries TRBV18 and TRBJ2-7, with no clear D. Germline CDR1 KGHSH, CDR2 LQKENI. The ends were cut back, 6 bases at V and 4 bases at J, with 10 bases in the middle. The CDR3 loop spans 12 amino acids. The CDR3 loop reads CASSPREYEQYF. DNA of the CDR3: TGTGCCAGCTCCCCAAGGGAATACGAGCAGTACTTC.

The CDR3 DNA reads as TGCGCCAGCAGCCTCCAATGGGGTGTAGGAGACACTGAAGCTTTCTTT. Protein product: CASSLQWGVGDTEAFF. This chain joins TRBV4-3 and TRBJ1-1, with D hard to call. Trimming pared 4 bases from V and 3 bases from J, leaving 18 bases between. Germline assignment: CDR1 LGHNA and CDR2 YSLEER. This CDR3 contains 16 residues.

CDR3: CASSMGLAVTYEQYF. CDR3 nucleotide sequence: TGTGCCAGCAGTATGGGACTAGCGGTCACCTACGAGCAGTACTTC. The chain joins TRBV11-3 to TRBJ2-7, with TRBD2 identical over 11 bases. There are 15 residues in the CDR3. Trimming at V came to 6 bases and at J to 2 bases, leaving 6 bases not matched to a gene. Germline lookup yields CDR1 SGHNT and CDR2 YENEEA.

This chain joins TRBV5-6 and TRBJ2-7; 8 bases fit TRBD1. CDR1 SGHDT and CDR2 YYEEEE come from the germline V gene. The CDR3 extends over 15 amino acids. V shed 4 bases, J shed 0 bases, and the junction held 6 bases outside the gene matches. The CDR3 DNA is TGTGCCAGCAGCCCGGGACAGGACTACTCCTACGAGCAGTACGTC. Translation gives CASSPGQDYSYEQYV.

In this sample, this clone turned up a few times. Germline is not matched at one junction end, which may reflect a read error. V gene TRBV20-1 combines with J gene TRBJ1-1, with no clear D. The CDR3 is 11 amino acids. The germline CDR1 and CDR2 sequences are DFQATT and SNEGSKA (reference sequence). CDR3 amino acids: CRAKGNTEAFF. The CDR3 nucleotides read TGCAGGGCTAAAGGGAACACTGAAGCTTTCTTT.

This chain links TRBV7-8 with TRBJ1-2, with D possibly TRBD1 on 6 matching bases. Germline V lookup: CDR1 SGHVS, CDR2 FQNEAQ. Trimming left V 4 bases short and J 5 bases short, with 8 bases between. The CDR3 contains 12 residues. The CDR3 spells CASSSQGYGYTF. CDR3 nucleotide sequence: TGTGCCAGCAGCTCACAGGGATATGGCTACACCTTC.

In its sample, this clone was seen a few times. The chain carries TRBV7-9 and TRBJ2-7; TRBD2 matches at 7 bases. Germline trimming cut 5 bases from V and 3 bases from J; bases unmatched to any gene: 4. CDR3 length: 13 amino acids. Germline V gives CDR1 SEHNR, CDR2 FQNEAQ (reference sequence). CDR3 sequence reads: CASSPERDYEQYF. The CDR3 bases are TGTGCCAGCAGCCCCGAGCGGGACTACGAGCAGTACTTC. Complete variable domain (other parts from reference TRBV7-9 and TRBJ2-7): DTGVSQNPRHKITKRGQNVTFRCDPISEHNRLYWYRQTLGQGPEFLTYFQNEAQLEKSRLLSDRFSAERPKGSFSTLEIQRTEQGDSAMYLCASSPERDYEQYFGPGTRLTVT.